These 27 T cell receptor beta chains came from one sample sequenced in a study of shared clonotypes between healthy human individuals. As defined, naive CD8 cells were CD45RO-negative and positively selected for CCR7, with terminally differentiated effector memory CD45RA+ cells excluded. Here immunoSEQ multiplex PCR was the method, and the copy in TCRdb shows in-frame clones only, minus some. The repertoire consists of about 2.2 million clones, with over 85% occurring once and the leading ten covering about 1.6%. Material for sequencing was naive CD8+ T cells from PBMCs. These receptors originate from a young man in good health. Some clones in this sample may be carry-over from other donors' samples.

This chain uses TRBV9 with TRBJ2-7; D possibly corresponds to TRBD1 (7 bases). Trimming removed 4 bases from V and 2 bases from J, with 19 bases in between. This CDR3 has 16 residues. Per germline, CDR1 SGDLS and CDR2 YYNGEE. CDR3 DNA: TGTGCCAGCAGCTCGCCGGAGGGGGGACAGCCCTACGAGCAGTACTTC. It is translated as CASSSPEGGQPYEQYF.

V is TRBV7-2 and J is TRBJ1-1; D not resolved. The CDR3 has 14 amino acids. Germline lookup yields CDR1 SGHTA and CDR2 FQGNSA. V was trimmed by 1 base and J by 4 bases, leaving 10 bases between them. This CDR3 reads CASSLVYRGTEAFF. CDR3 sequence (DNA): TGTGCCAGCAGCTTAGTGTACAGAGGCACTGAAGCTTTCTTT. Full variable domain (outside the CDR3, taken from reference TRBV7-2 and TRBJ1-1): GAGVSQSPSNKVTEKGKDVELRCDPISGHTALYWYRQSLGQGLEFLIYFQGNSAPDKSGLPSDRFSAERTGGSVSTLTIQRTQQEDSAVYLCASSLVYRGTEAFFGQGTRLTVV.

The chain links TRBV28 to TRBJ2-7, with 8 positions matching TRBD1. Germline CDR1 is MDHEN and CDR2 is SYDVKM. The CDR3 loop spans 16 amino acids. V gave up 5 bases and J gave up 0 bases; unmatched junction bases: 9. The CDR3 sequence: CASSTTGERSSYEQYF. DNA of the CDR3: TGTGCCAGCAGTACGACAGGGGAACGCAGCTCCTACGAGCAGTACTTC. The variable domain in full, completed from reference TRBV28 and TRBJ2-7, reads DVKVTQSSRYLVKRTGEKVFLECVQDMDHENMFWYRQDPGLGLRLIYFSYDVKMKEKGDIPEGYSVSREKKERFSLILESASTNQTSMYLCASSTTGERSSYEQYFGPGTRLTVT.

The gene calls are TRBV28 and TRBJ2-5; no clear D. From germline, CDR1 is MDHEN and CDR2 SYDVKM. The CDR3 has 15 residues. The V end lost 7 bases, the J end lost 5 bases, and 20 bases lay between the germline ends. CDR3 amino acids: CASNQKDGFFETQYF. The CDR3 bases are TGTGCCAGCAACCAAAAGGACGGATTCTTTGAGACCCAGTACTTC.

This sequence joins TRBV27 and TRBJ2-3, with 13 bases fitting TRBD2. The CDR3 runs to 18 residues. Germline trimming cut 8 bases from V and 6 bases from J; bases unmatched to any gene: 17. Germline CDR1 reads MNHEY; CDR2 reads SMNVEV (reference sequence). This CDR3 reads CASQFISGGLAGADTQYF. CDR3 DNA sequence: TGTGCCAGCCAGTTTATAAGCGGAGGACTAGCGGGAGCCGATACGCAGTATTTT.

The chain joins TRBV6-6 to TRBJ1-3; weak D call: TRBD1 (5 bases). CDR1 is MNHNY and CDR2 is SVGAGI in the germline V gene (reference sequence). V was clipped by 7 bases and J by 2 bases, with 15 bases between them. This CDR3 has 15 residues. The CDR3 nucleotides read TGTGCCAGCACCTACTCGCGGGGGGCTGGAAACACCATATATTTT. This encodes CASTYSRGAGNTIYF.

The chain is built from TRBV6-6 and TRBJ2-1; 8 nucleotides match TRBD1. The CDR3 consists of 14 residues. The germline V gene has CDR1 MNHNY and CDR2 SVGAGI (reference sequence). Trimming removed 3 bases from V and 7 bases from J; junction bases left unmatched: 5. CDR3 residues: CASSYVQGANEQFF. The CDR3 region has the DNA TGTGCCAGCAGTTATGTCCAGGGGGCTAATGAGCAGTTCTTC.

The chain is built from TRBV7-3 and TRBJ1-4, with TRBD1 matching over 10 bases. The CDR3 consists of 16 residues. The V and J ends lost 4 bases and 7 bases, in that order; junction bases with no gene match: 9. In germline, CDR1 is SGHTA, CDR2 FQGTGA. The DNA for the CDR3 is TGTGCCAGCAGCTCTACGAACCGGGACAGGGGTGAAAAACTGTTTTTT. Protein product: CASSSTNRDRGEKLFF. Based on the CDR3 plus reference TRBV7-3 and TRBJ1-4, the full variable domain is GAGVSQTPSNKVTEKGKYVELRCDPISGHTALYWYRQSLGQGPEFLIYFQGTGAADDSGLPNDRFFAVRPEGSVSTLKIQRTERGDSAVYLCASSSTNRDRGEKLFFGSGTQLSVL.

J is TRBJ2-7 and V is TRBV27, with 8 bases that match TRBD2. V lost 10 bases, J lost 2 bases, and 7 bases stayed unmatched. Germline lookup yields CDR1 MNHEY and CDR2 SMNVEV (reference sequence). The CDR3 loop spans 13 amino acids. The CDR3 DNA follows: TGTGCCACCCACCCCGGGGGGGCCTACGAGCAGTACTTC. It encodes CATHPGGAYEQYF.

The J gene is TRBJ2-7, the V gene TRBV27; 7 bases are shared with TRBD2. The V segment lost 10 bases and the J segment 1 base; nucleotides outside the gene matches: 13. CDR3 length equals 15 residues. In germline, CDR1 is MNHEY, CDR2 SMNVEV (reference sequence). CDR3 protein: CATKERDPLSYEQYF. Here the CDR3 DNA reads TGTGCCACCAAAGAGCGGGACCCCTTATCCTACGAGCAGTACTTC.

J is TRBJ2-7 and V is TRBV5-4; TRBD1 aligns across 8 bases. Germline CDR1 reads SGHNT; CDR2 reads YYREEE (reference sequence). This CDR3 is built from 15 residues. V lost 5 bases and J lost 1; bases outside the gene matches: 8. The CDR3 DNA reads TGTGCCAGCAGTTCCCGGGGACAGGCATCCTACGAGCAGTACTTC. Residues: CASSSRGQASYEQYF. The variable domain in full, with the rest retrieved from reference TRBV5-4 and TRBJ2-7, is ETGVTQSPTHLIKTRGQQVTLRCSSQSGHNTVSWYQQALGQGPQFIFQYYREEENGRGNFPPRFSGLQFPNYSSELNVNALELDDSALYLCASSSRGQASYEQYFGPGTRLTVT.

The V and J genes are TRBV7-9 and TRBJ2-3; D perhaps matches TRBD1 (6 bases). Trimming took off 5 bases at V and 1 base at J, with 10 bases between the two ends. This CDR3 region has 14 residues. The germline gives CDR1 SEHNR, CDR2 FQNEAQ (reference sequence). CDR3 sequence reads: CASSPGVGTDTQYF. CDR3 bases: TGTGCCAGCAGCCCAGGGGTGGGCACAGATACGCAGTATTTT.

The V and J genes are TRBV30 and TRBJ2-1; a weak D match, TRBD2 (6 bases). CDR1 and CDR2 (germline): GTSNPN, SVGIG (reference sequence). The V and J ends lost 0 bases and 15 bases respectively, with 12 bases between them. The CDR3 extends over 11 amino acids. The CDR3 protein is CAWSVGVAAFF. The CDR3 DNA is TGTGCCTGGAGTGTGGGGGTAGCGGCGTTCTTC.

Details on this clone: The same CDR3 also results from other DNA sequences found in this sample. The chain uses TRBV5-1 and TRBJ2-7, with D unresolved. The V end was cut by 0 bases, the J end by 3 bases, with 10 bases between. Germline CDR1 SGHRS, CDR2 YFSETQ. This CDR3 region has 14 residues. The CDR3 sequence is CASSLGPSSYEQYF. The CDR3 DNA reads as TGCGCCAGCAGCTTGGGTCCGTCAAGCTACGAGCAGTACTTC.

The V call is TRBV27, the J call TRBJ2-7; D gene ambiguous. V lost 5 bases to trimming and J lost 7 bases, with 12 bases between them. The germline CDR1 and CDR2 sequences are MNHEY and SMNVEV (reference sequence). This CDR3 comprises 12 residues. CDR3 nucleotides: TGTGCCAGCAGTCTCCTGATGGGGGAGCAGTACTTC. Protein product: CASSLLMGEQYF.

J is TRBJ2-3 and V is TRBV9; TRBD2 matches at 11 bases. The V and J ends lost 0 bases and 3 bases, in that order; junction bases with no gene match: 12. In germline, CDR1 is SGDLS, CDR2 YYNGEE. CDR3 length: 19 amino acids. The CDR3 DNA reads TGTGCCAGCAGCGTAGAGCCCGTACTAGCGGGAGATAGGACAGATACGCAGTATTTT. Translated: CASSVEPVLAGDRTDTQYF. Full variable domain (remainder filled in from reference TRBV9 and TRBJ2-3): DSGVTQTPKHLITATGQRVTLRCSPRSGDLSVYWYQQSLDQGLQFLIQYYNGEERAKGNILERFSAQQFPDLHSELNLSSLELGDSALYFCASSVEPVLAGDRTDTQYFGPGTRLTVL.

The chain recombines TRBV27 with TRBJ1-5, with 7 bases identical to TRBD1. In germline, CDR1 is MNHEY, CDR2 SMNVEV (reference sequence). Trimming removed 10 bases from V and 2 bases from J; junction bases left unmatched: 11. This CDR3 region has 15 residues. The CDR3 DNA reads TGTGCCATCCCTCAGGGGGGCCCGGGCAATCAGCCCCAGCATTTT. Amino acids: CAIPQGGPGNQPQHF.

This chain's CDR3 is CASSIYTTSYNEQFF. In nucleotides, the CDR3 is TGTGCCAGTAGTATCTATACCACCTCCTACAATGAGCAGTTCTTC. The V gene is TRBV19, the J gene TRBJ2-1; no clear D gene. This CDR3 comprises 15 residues. V dropped 3 bases and J dropped 0 bases, with 9 bases sitting between them. CDR1 and CDR2 from the germline V gene are LNHDA and SQIVND (reference sequence). Drawing the rest from reference TRBV19 and TRBJ2-1, the complete variable domain is DGGITQSPKYLFRKEGQNVTLSCEQNLNHDAMYWYRQDPGQGLRLIYYSQIVNDFQKGDIAEGYSVSREKKESFPLTVTSAQKNPTAFYLCASSIYTTSYNEQFFGPGTRLTVL.

This rearrangement joins TRBV9 to TRBJ2-3; D is possibly TRBD1 or TRBD2 (5 bases each). The CDR3 spans 14 residues. Looked up from germline, CDR1 is SGDLS and CDR2 is YYNGEE. V was pared by 3 bases and J by 4 bases, with 12 bases between. The CDR3 sequence is CASSEGDPADTQYF. DNA of the CDR3: TGTGCCAGCAGCGAAGGGGACCCCGCAGATACGCAGTATTTT.

The chain joins TRBV7-9 to TRBJ2-3; D is undetermined. The germline CDR1 and CDR2 sequences are SEHNR and FQNEAQ (reference sequence). This CDR3 comprises 11 residues. The V end lost 4 bases, the J end lost 2 bases, and 1 base lay between the germline ends. In DNA form, the CDR3 reads TGTGCCAGCAGCTACACAGATACGCAGTATTTT. Encoded protein: CASSYTDTQYF.

V gene TRBV7-2 combines with J gene TRBJ2-7; weak D call: TRBD1 (6 bases). The CDR3 covers 13 residues. Trimming stripped 0 bases from V and 5 bases from J, with 8 bases between. The germline V gene encodes CDR1 SGHTA and CDR2 FQGNSA. CDR3 sequence (DNA): TGTGCCAGCAGCTTAGCCAGGGGAAACGAGCAGTACTTC. Residues: CASSLARGNEQYF.

V gene TRBV7-9 combines with J gene TRBJ2-5, with a tentative D call TRBD2 (5 bases). This CDR3 contains 15 residues. The germline V and J ends were trimmed by 2 bases and 3 bases, with 13 bases remaining between them. CDR1 is SEHNR, CDR2 FQNEAQ, per germline (reference sequence). The CDR3 region is CASSLRGSGEETQYF. CDR3 bases: TGTGCCAGCAGCTTACGTGGCAGCGGAGAAGAGACCCAGTACTTC. Using reference TRBV7-9 and TRBJ2-5 for the parts outside the CDR3, the full variable domain is DTGVSQNPRHKITKRGQNVTFRCDPISEHNRLYWYRQTLGQGPEFLTYFQNEAQLEKSRLLSDRFSAERPKGSFSTLEIQRTEQGDSAMYLCASSLRGSGEETQYFGPGTRLLVL.

The chain couples TRBV28 to TRBJ2-7, with 9 bases matching TRBD1. This CDR3 region has 16 residues. V lost 5 bases, J lost 4 bases, and 12 bases stayed unmatched. Germline-derived CDR1 and CDR2 are MDHEN and SYDVKM. CDR3 coding DNA: TGTGCCAGCAGTCCCACCGCCGGGACAGGGCTATACGAGCAGTACTTC. It encodes CASSPTAGTGLYEQYF.

The gene calls are TRBV29-1 and TRBJ2-1, with 7 bases that match TRBD1. CDR3 length equals 14 residues. CDR1 is SQVTM, CDR2 ANQGSEA, per germline. V lost 3 bases, J lost 4 bases, and 6 bases stayed unmatched. CDR3 DNA: TGCAGCGTTGACACAGGGGCAGCATACAATGAGCAGTTCTTC. Its protein is CSVDTGAAYNEQFF.

About this clone: This CDR3 is also generated by other DNA sequences in the sample. J is TRBJ2-1 and V is TRBV7-3; 9 bases map to TRBD1. Trimming took 5 bases from V and 4 from J; bases not matched to a gene: 6. Germline assignment: CDR1 SGHTA and CDR2 FQGTGA. The CDR3 is made up of 15 amino acids. CDR3 in amino acids: CASSPTGGPYNEQFF. The CDR3 DNA is TGTGCCAGCAGCCCAACAGGGGGCCCATACAATGAGCAGTTCTTC.

This clone was picked up a small number of times. This chain connects TRBV15 to TRBJ1-4; D not resolved. The V end lost 4 bases, the J end lost 10 bases, and 10 bases lay between the germline ends. The CDR3 runs 12 residues. Germline lookup yields CDR1 LNHNV and CDR2 YYDKDF (reference sequence). The CDR3 region has the DNA TGTGCCACCAGCATGACACCTAGAAAACTGTTTTTT. It yields the protein CATSMTPRKLFF.

This clone appeared a few times. The chain is built from TRBV29-1 and TRBJ1-4; D might be TRBD1 (5 bases). The CDR3 is 14 amino acids. V lost 5 bases, J lost 3 bases, and 13 bases lay in between. Germline CDR1 SQVTM, CDR2 ANQGSEA. CDR3 amino acids: CSVRFDSPNEKLFF. In nucleotides, the CDR3 is TGCAGCGTTAGGTTCGACAGCCCTAATGAAAAACTGTTTTTT.